A selection of T cell receptor beta chains follows, all from one sample in a study of blood T cell repertoires in COVID-19. Some clones are missing from TCRdb's copy, which holds only in-frame ones; the method was immunoSEQ multiplex PCR. This sample has about 480,000 clones, with roughly nine tenths found just once. The sequenced material came from peripheral blood. The source of these receptors is a man aged 18 to 30 with COVID-19, enrolled during active disease. Each CDR3 is given with its conserved first and last residue. Fields, in order: CDR3 length, V gene, D gene, CDR3 protein. A D gene is named only where the DNA matches it firmly.

14 | TRBV5-4 | NA | CASSFFGSGYEQYF
15 | TRBV5-1 | TRBD2 | CASSPSWEGSGELFF
15 | TRBV14 | NA | CASSTHRTLNTEAFF
16 | TRBV28 | TRBD2 | CASSAPLAGGYYEQYF
16 | TRBV3-1/TRBV3-2 | NA | CASSQGHPGGQNGYTF
14 | TRBV3-1/TRBV3-2 | NA | CASSRTGAGNTIYF
13 | TRBV12-3/TRBV12-4 | NA | CATSVGIRGKQFF
11 | TRBV30 | NA | CAWSVRVGYTF
14 | TRBV6-5 | TRBD1 | CASNLDRATYEQYF
17 | TRBV11-3 | TRBD1 | CASSLIGGWGNTGELFF
14 | TRBV10-3 | TRBD2 | CAISGSGGDNEQFF
13 | TRBV10-2 | TRBD1 | CASRGQTGSPLHF
15 | TRBV5-6 | TRBD2 | CASSLGLAGDYEQYF
13 | TRBV29-1 | TRBD1 | CSVEGDSSYEQYF
17 | TRBV4-1 | TRBD2 | CASSQETGGRRADTQYF
16 | TRBV7-9 | TRBD2 | CASSPPTGLAYNEQFF
14 | TRBV9 | NA | CASSVAPEADEQFF
14 | TRBV2 | NA | CASSDPGDTGELFF
14 | TRBV5-5 | NA | CASSVGAGTDTQYF
14 | TRBV7-9 | TRBD1 | CASSPGQGYTEAFF
14 | TRBV5-1 | NA | CASSREGGTGELFF
13 | TRBV5-4 | TRBD1 | CASSGTGVYGYTF
16 | TRBV7-2 | NA | CASSFGGHFGYNEQFF